This T cell receptor (beta chain) was identified in a study of CD8 T cells in ankylosing spondylitis. Points on this clonotype: Antigen: not known.

Study observations and caveats: Under 10 highly homologous variants formed a TCR beta motif that appeared characteristic of ankylosing spondylitis blood.

Making use of molecular barcodes, quantitative 5'-RACE generated TCR beta libraries. TCRdb reanalysed the 5' RACE reads using MiXCR and keeps one entry per CDR3 protein. The data contain 340,000 or so distinct CDR3 sequences, roughly 14% of them singletons. V was pared by 1 base and J by 1 base, with 17 bases of the junction left unmatched. The CDR3 totals 20 residues. CDR1 and CDR2 from the germline V gene are SGHRS and YFSETQ. The sample taken for sequencing was blood, either unsorted or a sorted T cell fraction (not recorded which). This TCR came from a male donor with ankylosing spondylitis or in good health (not recorded which). The chain couples TRBV5-1 to TRBJ2-3; 8 bases are shared with TRBD1. The DNA of the CDR3 is TGCGCCAGCAGCTTGTGGGGACAGGTGACTACCCGCGCCGGCACAGATACGCAGTATTTT. Translation: CASSLWGQVTTRAGTDTQYF.